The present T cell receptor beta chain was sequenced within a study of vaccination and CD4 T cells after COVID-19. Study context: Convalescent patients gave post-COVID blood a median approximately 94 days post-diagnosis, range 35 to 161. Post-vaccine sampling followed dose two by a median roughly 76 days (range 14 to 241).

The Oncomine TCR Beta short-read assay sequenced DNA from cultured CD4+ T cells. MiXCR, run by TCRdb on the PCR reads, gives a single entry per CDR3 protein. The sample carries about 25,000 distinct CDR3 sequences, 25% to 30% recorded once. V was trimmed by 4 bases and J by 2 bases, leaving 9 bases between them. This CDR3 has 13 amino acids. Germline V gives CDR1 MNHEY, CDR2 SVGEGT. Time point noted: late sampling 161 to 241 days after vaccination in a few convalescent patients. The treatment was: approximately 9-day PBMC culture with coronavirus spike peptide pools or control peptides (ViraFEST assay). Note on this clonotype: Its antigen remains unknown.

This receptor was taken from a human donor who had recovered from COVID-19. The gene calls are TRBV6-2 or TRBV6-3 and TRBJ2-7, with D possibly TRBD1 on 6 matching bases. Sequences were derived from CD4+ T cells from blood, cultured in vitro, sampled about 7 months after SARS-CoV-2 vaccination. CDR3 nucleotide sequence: TGTGCCAGCAGTTCCTGGGACACCTACGAGCAGTACTTC. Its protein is CASSSWDTYEQYF.